This TCR beta chain is drawn from a study of T cells in Graves' hyperthyroidism and ophthalmopathy. With V trimmed by 1 base and J by 0 bases, 9 bases remained unmatched. Germline CDR1 is LNHDA and CDR2 is SQIVND (reference sequence). The CDR3 consists of 18 residues. Researchers amplified the TCR beta CDR3 regions from RNA transcripts. The study used the HTBI primer set for a first-round RT-PCR of the TCR CDR3. TCRdb itself ran the multiplex PCR reads through MiXCR, one entry per CDR3 protein. The sample includes about 360,000 distinct CDR3 sequences, roughly 14% seen only once; the top ten take 25% to 30%. Only a few counts were recorded for this clonotype. Its antigen is not identified. Clinical symptoms, serum thyroxine, TRAb, thyroid ultrasound and orbital computed tomography established diagnosis. The study's findings and limits: Clonotypes that were expanded in thyroid above 0.001 mostly appeared in blood too.

The sequenced sample consisted of blood. The TCR comes from a woman younger than 35 with Graves' hyperthyroidism that later progressed to Graves' ophthalmopathy. This rearrangement joins TRBV19 to TRBJ1-5; TRBD1 agrees at 7 bases. CDR3 in DNA: TGTGCCAGTAGTATAGCCTACGGACAGGCCTATAGCAATCAGCCCCAGCATTTT. Encoded protein: CASSIAYGQAYSNQPQHF.